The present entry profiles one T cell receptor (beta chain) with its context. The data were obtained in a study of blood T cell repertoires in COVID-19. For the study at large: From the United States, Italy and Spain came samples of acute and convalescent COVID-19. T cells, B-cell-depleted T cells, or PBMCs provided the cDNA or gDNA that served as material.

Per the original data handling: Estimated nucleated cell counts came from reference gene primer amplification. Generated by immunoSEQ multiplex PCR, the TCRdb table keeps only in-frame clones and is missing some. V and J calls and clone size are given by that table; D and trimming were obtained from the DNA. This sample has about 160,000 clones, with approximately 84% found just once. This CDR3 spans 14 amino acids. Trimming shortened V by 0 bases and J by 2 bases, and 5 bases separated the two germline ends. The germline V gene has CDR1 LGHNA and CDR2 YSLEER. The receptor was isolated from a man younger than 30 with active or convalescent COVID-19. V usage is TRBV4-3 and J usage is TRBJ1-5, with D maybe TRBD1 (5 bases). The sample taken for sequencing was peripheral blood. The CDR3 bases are TGCGCCAGCAGCCAAGACAGGGGCAATCAGCCCCAGCATTTT. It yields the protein CASSQDRGNQPQHF.